This T cell receptor (beta chain) was identified during a study of T cell repertoires in cytomegalovirus infection. Study overall: Public TCR beta signatures were indicative of both CMV infection and a matching HLA type. Findings of the study overall: There were HLA-C-restricted CMV-specific TCR beta clonotypes dominating the ex vivo response. Individuals carrying CMV plus the relevant HLA were identified by cumulative frequency of public TCR beta families.

One entry per CDR3 protein results from TCRdb running MiXCR on the reads. The data contain 290,000 or so distinct CDR3 sequences, about 25% of them singletons. As regards this clonotype: Its antigen is still unknown. A clone one base away is much larger, so this may be a read error.

This CDR3 has 14 amino acids. Germline V lookup: CDR1 SGHTA, CDR2 FQGNSA. This receptor was taken from a human donor in good health (CMV status not recorded). Some clones in this sample may be carry-over from other donors' samples. The sequencing input was PBMCs. The rearrangement joins TRBV7-2 to TRBJ2-1; D is uncertain. The CDR3 DNA sequence: TGTGCCTCGTCGACCCAATACCTCTACAATGAGCGGTTCTTC. Its protein is CASSTQYLYNERFF. Full variable domain (remainder filled in from reference TRBV7-2 and TRBJ2-1): GAGVSQSPSNKVTEKGKDVELRCDPISGHTALYWYRQSLGQGLEFLIYFQGNSAPDKSGLPSDRFSAERTGGSVSTLTIQRTQQEDSAVYLCASSTQYLYNERFFGPGTRLTVL.